This T cell receptor beta chain was found in a study of blood T cell repertoires in COVID-19. Per the original data handling: From reference gene primer amplification, estimates of nucleated cell counts were derived. Clones were read by immunoSEQ multiplex PCR, and TCRdb kept only the in-frame ones, dropping some. V, J and clone size are those of that table, while D and trimming were read from the DNA. Of approximately 220,000 clones listed, about four fifths are singletons. The ends were cut back, 6 bases at V and 4 bases at J, with 17 bases in the middle. Looked up from germline, CDR1 is MDHEN and CDR2 is SYDVKM. The length of the CDR3 is 15 residues.

The sequence was obtained from a woman aged 55-69 years with acute or convalescent COVID-19. This chain connects TRBV28 to TRBJ2-3; D may be TRBD2 (6 bases). The sequenced material came from peripheral blood. The CDR3 sequence: CASRDTGEFSDTQYF. The CDR3 coding sequence is TGTGCCAGCAGGGACACGGGGGAGTTCTCAGATACGCAGTATTTT.